Shown below are 20 T cell receptor beta chains from a single sample sequenced in a study of blood T cell repertoires in COVID-19. Some clones are missing from TCRdb's copy, which holds only in-frame ones; the method was immunoSEQ multiplex PCR. The table has about 7,000 clones, less than 90% seen once. Sequencing was carried out using peripheral blood. The source is a human donor in a cohort sampled during active COVID-19.

This clone is termed large. The chain is built from TRBV4-2 and TRBJ2-6, with TRBD1 matching over 11 bases. Germline values: CDR1 LGHNA, CDR2 YNFKEQ. This CDR3 is built from 18 residues. Germline trimming cut 1 base from V and 4 bases from J; bases unmatched to any gene: 6. CDR3 sequence (DNA): TGTGCCAGCAGCCAAGGTGGACAGGGGGCTTCAGGGGCCAACGTCCTGACTTTC. Amino acids: CASSQGGQGASGANVLTF.

V and J are TRBV6-6 and TRBJ1-2, with a weak D call TRBD1 (6 bases). This CDR3 has 13 amino acids. The V gene's germline CDR1 is MNHNY and CDR2 SVGAGI (reference sequence). The germline V and J ends were trimmed by 4 bases and 7 bases, with 13 bases remaining between them. The CDR3 nucleotides read TGTGCCAGCAGTTCCCGGGGAGGGGGTGGCTACACCTTC. Amino acids: CASSSRGGGGYTF.

The chain carries TRBV7-2 and TRBJ1-5, with D tentatively TRBD1 (5 bases). The CDR3 is 14 residues long. Germline assignment: CDR1 SGHTA and CDR2 FQGNSA. V lost 5 bases to trimming and J lost 0 bases, with 8 bases between them. The CDR3 nucleotides are TGTGCCAGCAGCCAGGGCGGTAGCAATCAGCCCCAGCATTTT. Its protein is CASSQGGSNQPQHF. Full variable domain (missing parts from reference TRBV7-2 and TRBJ1-5): GAGVSQSPSNKVTEKGKDVELRCDPISGHTALYWYRQSLGQGLEFLIYFQGNSAPDKSGLPSDRFSAERTGGSVSTLTIQRTQQEDSAVYLCASSQGGSNQPQHFGDGTRLSIL.

The chain carries TRBV15 and TRBJ1-4, with 11 bases lining up with TRBD1. The J segment lost 7 bases and the V segment lost 3 bases, leaving 7 bases of the junction unmatched. The V gene's germline CDR1 is LNHNV and CDR2 YYDKDF (reference sequence). This CDR3 spans 16 amino acids. CDR3 in amino acids: CATSRERGTGGEKLFF. DNA for the CDR3: TGTGCCACCAGCAGGGAGAGAGGGACAGGGGGTGAAAAACTGTTTTTT.

The chain combines TRBV18 with TRBJ2-3; TRBD2 is a possible D gene (7 bases). The CDR3 extends over 16 amino acids. Germline CDR1 and CDR2: KGHSH and LQKENI. V was trimmed by 4 bases and J by 0 bases, leaving 14 bases between them. The CDR3 DNA follows: TGTGCCAGCTCACGGGAGGGGGTCGTCAGCACAGATACGCAGTATTTT. Encoded protein: CASSREGVVSTDTQYF. The full variable domain, with the rest looked up from reference TRBV18 and TRBJ2-3, is NAGVMQNPRHLVRRRGQEARLRCSPMKGHSHVYWYRQLPEEGLKFMVYLQKENIIDESGMPKERFSAEFPKEGPSILRIQQVVRGDSAAYFCASSREGVVSTDTQYFGPGTRLTVL.

The V and J genes are TRBV6-5 and TRBJ1-2; no definite D call. CDR1 and CDR2 from the germline V gene are MNHEY and SVGAGI. Trimming shortened V by 4 bases and J by 7 bases, and 16 bases separated the two germline ends. The CDR3 has 14 amino acids. The CDR3 DNA sequence: TGTGCCAGCAGTTCCCTCGGGGAGTCGGGTGGCTACACCTTC. This sequence encodes CASSSLGESGGYTF.

This chain joins TRBV11-2 and TRBJ1-6; D is ambiguous. Germline V gives CDR1 SGHAT, CDR2 FQNNGV. Between the trimmed V and J ends, which lost 0 bases and 13 bases, there was a span of 16 bases. CDR3 length: 15 residues. Here the CDR3 DNA reads TGTGCCAGCAGCTTAGATCCCACGACAATTAGGCCCCTCCACTTT. It translates to CASSLDPTTIRPLHF.

This chain connects TRBV27 to TRBJ1-1; 8 bases match TRBD1. Germline lookup yields CDR1 MNHEY and CDR2 SMNVEV (reference sequence). The CDR3 runs to 15 residues. The trim removed 6 bases at V and 0 bases at J, leaving 6 bases unmatched. The CDR3: CASRTGGSMNTEAFF. The DNA of the CDR3 is TGTGCCAGCAGAACAGGGGGTAGTATGAACACTGAAGCTTTCTTT.

Remarks on this clone: The same CDR3 also results from other DNA sequences found in this sample. This rearrangement joins TRBV7-9 to TRBJ1-1; 8 positions agree with TRBD1. Germline-derived CDR1 and CDR2 are SEHNR and FQNEAQ (reference sequence). The junction had 9 bases not matched to a gene; V was cut back by 6 bases and J by 0 bases. CDR3 length: 16 amino acids. This chain's CDR3 is CASSPQGAAMNTEAFF. The CDR3 DNA is TGTGCCAGCAGTCCCCAGGGGGCGGCCATGAACACTGAAGCTTTCTTT. Variable domain in full (rest from reference TRBV7-9 and TRBJ1-1): DTGVSQNPRHKITKRGQNVTFRCDPISEHNRLYWYRQTLGQGPEFLTYFQNEAQLEKSRLLSDRFSAERPKGSFSTLEIQRTEQGDSAMYLCASSPQGAAMNTEAFFGQGTRLTVV.

This chain joins TRBV12-3 or TRBV12-4 and TRBJ2-7; D might be TRBD2 (5 bases). Trimming took 6 bases from V and 1 from J, leaving 7 bases between them. This CDR3 is 12 amino acids long. The CDR3 DNA sequence: TGTGCCAGCAGCCGGGGATCCTACGAGCAGTACTTC. The encoded protein is CASSRGSYEQYF.

The chain carries TRBV2 and TRBJ2-1; D perhaps matches TRBD2 (6 bases). V was trimmed by 4 bases and J by 10 bases, leaving 8 bases between them. Germline lookup yields CDR1 SNHLY and CDR2 FYNNEI. This CDR3 has 11 residues. DNA of the CDR3: TGTGCCAGCAGTGGAGGAGGGGAGCAGTTCTTC. This encodes CASSGGGEQFF.

The chain carries TRBV6-5 and TRBJ2-2; 7 nucleotides align to TRBD1. The CDR3 is made up of 15 amino acids. The V segment lost 5 bases and the J segment 0 bases; nucleotides outside the gene matches: 3. CDR1 and CDR2 (germline): MNHEY, SVGAGI. CDR3 coding DNA: TGTGCCAGCAGTAGACAGGGTACGAACACCGGGGAGCTGTTTTTT. Protein: CASSRQGTNTGELFF.

This chain's CDR3 is CASSTTSGKYQETQYF. In nucleotides, the CDR3 is TGTGCCAGTAGTACGACTAGCGGGAAATACCAAGAGACCCAGTACTTC. V and J are TRBV19 and TRBJ2-5, with 11 positions matching TRBD2. The CDR3 totals 16 residues. V gave up 4 bases and J gave up 0 bases; unmatched junction bases: 4. The germline V gene has CDR1 LNHDA and CDR2 SQIVND (reference sequence). Variable domain in full (rest from reference TRBV19 and TRBJ2-5): DGGITQSPKYLFRKEGQNVTLSCEQNLNHDAMYWYRQDPGQGLRLIYYSQIVNDFQKGDIAEGYSVSREKKESFPLTVTSAQKNPTAFYLCASSTTSGKYQETQYFGPGTRLLVL.

This clone appeared a few times. The chain joins TRBV7-2 to TRBJ2-1; TRBD2 aligns across 8 bases. The trim removed 0 bases at V and 1 base at J, leaving 8 bases unmatched. From germline, CDR1 is SGHTA and CDR2 FQGNSA. The length of the CDR3 is 18 residues. CDR3 nucleotide sequence: TGTGCCAGCAGCTTAGCAGGGGCGGGAGGAGGATCCTACAATGAGCAGTTCTTC. Translating gives CASSLAGAGGGSYNEQFF.

V and J are TRBV7-9 and TRBJ1-3, with 8 bases that match TRBD1. The CDR3 spans 15 residues. Germline V lookup: CDR1 SEHNR, CDR2 FQNEAQ (reference sequence). V dropped 3 bases and J dropped 6; count of bases not matched to a gene: 7. DNA of the CDR3: TGTGCCAGCAGCTTTTCGCATCAGGGGGCAAACACCATATATTTT. This codes for CASSFSHQGANTIYF.

The chain couples TRBV7-8 to TRBJ1-1, with 9 bases fitting TRBD1. The CDR3 sequence is 14 residues long. After removal of 2 bases from V and 6 bases from J, the junction contained 4 bases not matched to a gene. From germline, CDR1 is SGHVS and CDR2 FQNEAQ. The CDR3 region has the DNA TGTGCCAGCAGCTTATTACAGGGGGCCTCTGAAGCTTTCTTT. Translating it yields CASSLLQGASEAFF.

The genes are TRBV12-3 or TRBV12-4 and TRBJ1-1, with D maybe TRBD1 (6 bases). This CDR3 is built from 12 residues. V was shortened by 6 bases and J by 10 bases, with 15 bases between the two germline ends. The CDR3 spells CASRATGSRAFF. The CDR3 coding sequence is TGTGCCAGCAGGGCCACAGGGTCGAGAGCTTTCTTT.

This clone was seen once. The chain links TRBV11-2 to TRBJ2-7; weak D call: TRBD2 (5 bases). The germline gives CDR1 SGHAT, CDR2 FQNNGV. The CDR3 runs 15 residues. Deletions cut 5 bases from V and 2 bases from J, with 16 bases between. CDR3 nucleotide sequence: TGTGCCAGCAGCCCGTTAAGAGGGTGGACCTACGAGCAGTACTTC. It yields the protein CASSPLRGWTYEQYF.

This chain connects TRBV7-9 to TRBJ2-5; possible D gene TRBD2, 7 bases. Per germline, CDR1 SEHNR and CDR2 FQNEAQ (reference sequence). V gave up 5 bases and J gave up 2 bases, with 12 bases separating them. The CDR3 totals 14 residues. CDR3 residues: CASSIAGAQETQYF. The CDR3 DNA sequence: TGTGCCAGCAGCATCGCGGGGGCACAAGAGACCCAGTACTTC.

The chain carries TRBV7-2 and TRBJ1-5; 10 bases align to TRBD1. This CDR3 has 17 amino acids. Germline CDR1 SGHTA, CDR2 FQGNSA. V dropped 5 bases and J dropped 4; count of bases not matched to a gene: 11. CDR3 coding DNA: TGTGCCAGCAGCCTACGGACAGGGGGTAAGTCGAATCAGCCCCAGCATTTT. The encoded protein is CASSLRTGGKSNQPQHF.